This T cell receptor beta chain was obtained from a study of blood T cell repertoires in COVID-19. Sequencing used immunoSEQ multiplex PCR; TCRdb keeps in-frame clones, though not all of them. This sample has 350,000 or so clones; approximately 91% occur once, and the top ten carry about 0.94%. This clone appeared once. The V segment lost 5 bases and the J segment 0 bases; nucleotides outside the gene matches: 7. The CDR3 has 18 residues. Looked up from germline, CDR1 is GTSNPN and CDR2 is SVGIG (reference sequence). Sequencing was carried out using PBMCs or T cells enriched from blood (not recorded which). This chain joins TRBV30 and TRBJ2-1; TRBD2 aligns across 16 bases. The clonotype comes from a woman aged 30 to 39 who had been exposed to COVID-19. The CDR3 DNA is TGTGCCTGGGGATCCGGGACTAGCGGGAGGGCCTCCTACAATGAGCAGTTCTTC. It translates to CAWGSGTSGRASYNEQFF.